The 27 T cell receptor beta chains below all came from one sample that was sequenced in a study of OX40 agonist ivuxolimab in advanced cancers. Sequencing was performed with immunoSEQ multiplex PCR; in TCRdb, only in-frame clones are kept and a portion is missing. The table shows around 23,000 clones, with 65% to 80% occurring only once. Here the sequenced sample was CD4+ or CD8+ T cells sorted from blood, taken in a trial of the OX40 agonist ivuxolimab. The receptors were gathered from an adult with an advanced solid tumor such as melanoma, head and neck, liver or kidney cancer.

The CDR3 region is CATGTSTLSYTQYF. The CDR3 coding sequence is TGTGCCACGGGGACTTCGACCCTTAGCTATACGCAGTATTTT. The V gene is TRBV6-5, the J gene TRBJ2-3, with D maybe TRBD2 (6 bases). The CDR3 is made up of 14 amino acids. V was trimmed by 10 bases and J by 7 bases, leaving 21 bases between them. Per germline, CDR1 MNHEY and CDR2 SVGAGI.

The genes are TRBV4-3 and TRBJ2-7; D possibly corresponds to TRBD1 (5 bases). V was shortened by 1 base and J by 2 bases, with 12 bases between the two germline ends. Germline CDR1 and CDR2: LGHNA and YSLEER. CDR3 length: 15 residues. The DNA for the CDR3 is TGCGCCAGCAGCCAAGGCGAGACAGCAGCCTACGAGCAGTACTTC. It encodes CASSQGETAAYEQYF.

This chain joins TRBV7-9 and TRBJ2-5; 12 positions agree with TRBD2. Trimming cost V 4 bases and J 5 bases; bases outside gene matches: 5. CDR3 length: 15 residues. In germline, CDR1 is SEHNR, CDR2 FQNEAQ (reference sequence). CDR3: CASSSTSGSFETQYF. The CDR3 DNA follows: TGTGCCAGCAGCTCGACTAGCGGGAGTTTCGAGACCCAGTACTTC.

The J gene is TRBJ2-7, the V gene TRBV7-2, with TRBD1 matching 10 bases. Looked up from germline, CDR1 is SGHTA and CDR2 is FQGNSA. The CDR3 covers 16 residues. The V segment lost 5 bases and the J segment 6 bases; nucleotides outside the gene matches: 13. CDR3 nucleotides: TGTGCCAGCAGCCCGACGAGGGGACAGGGGAAAGCCGAGCAGTACTTC. Protein sequence: CASSPTRGQGKAEQYF.

This chain links TRBV7-2 with TRBJ2-5; D perhaps matches TRBD2 (5 bases). This CDR3 is 14 amino acids long. CDR1 is SGHTA and CDR2 is FQGNSA in the germline V gene. The ends were cut back, 5 bases at V and 3 bases at J, with 13 bases in the middle. CDR3 sequence (DNA): TGTGCCAGCAGCCCCGAGTCGGGGAAAGAGACCCAGTACTTC. As protein: CASSPESGKETQYF.

This clone was observed once. This chain joins TRBV30 and TRBJ2-5; tentative D call: TRBD1 (5 bases). Germline values: CDR1 GTSNPN, CDR2 SVGIG (reference sequence). Trimming took 4 bases from V and 4 from J, leaving 16 bases between them. CDR3 length: 14 residues. DNA of the CDR3: TGTGCCTGGAACCCCCAGGGCCGCCGAGAGACCCAGTACTTC. Translation: CAWNPQGRRETQYF.

V is TRBV28 and J is TRBJ1-2; maybe TRBD1 (6 bases). Germline V CDR1 and CDR2: MDHEN, SYDVKM. The CDR3 contains 14 residues. Trimming shortened V by 3 bases and J by 7 bases, and 15 bases separated the two germline ends. The CDR3 DNA is TGTGCCAGCAGTTTCCGGGGGCGAGAGGGTGGCTACACCTTC. Its translation is CASSFRGREGGYTF.

The chain uses TRBV19 and TRBJ1-1, with unresolved D. CDR3 length: 13 amino acids. Deletions cut 4 bases from V and 7 bases from J, with 13 bases between. Per germline, CDR1 LNHDA and CDR2 SQIVND (reference sequence). This CDR3 is CASSTPPGVEAFF. The CDR3 region has the DNA TGTGCCAGTAGTACCCCCCCGGGAGTTGAAGCTTTCTTT.

The chain joins TRBV9 to TRBJ1-3; 7 bases match TRBD1. Looked up from germline, CDR1 is SGDLS and CDR2 is YYNGEE. Trimming removed 0 bases from V and 4 bases from J; junction bases left unmatched: 7. This CDR3 has 16 residues. Written as DNA, the CDR3 is TGTGCCAGCAGCGTAGCACAGGGGTCTAGCGGAAACACCATATATTTT. This sequence encodes CASSVAQGSSGNTIYF.

The J gene is TRBJ2-7, the V gene TRBV5-1; TRBD2 is a possible D gene (5 bases). Trimming pared 4 bases from V and 1 base from J, leaving 18 bases between. This CDR3 is built from 16 residues. Germline lookup yields CDR1 SGHRS and CDR2 YFSETQ. The chain's CDR3 is CASSPGSSAYSYEQYF. The CDR3, as DNA: TGCGCCAGCAGCCCGGGGTCCTCAGCTTATTCCTACGAGCAGTACTTC.

V is TRBV7-2 and J is TRBJ2-1, with TRBD2 matching over 9 bases. Germline-derived CDR1 and CDR2 are SGHTA and FQGNSA. Trimming cost V 4 bases and J 3 bases; bases outside gene matches: 4. This CDR3 is 15 amino acids long. CDR3 in DNA: TGTGCCAGCAGCTCCGGGACTAGCATCTACAATGAGCAGTTCTTC. This gives the protein CASSSGTSIYNEQFF.

CDR3 residues: CASSIGQGGEQYF. As DNA, the CDR3 is TGTGCCAGCAGTATCGGACAGGGCGGGGAGCAGTACTTC. This chain joins TRBV27 and TRBJ2-7; 8 positions match TRBD1. J lost 7 bases, V lost 5 bases, and 7 bases had no gene match. Germline CDR1 MNHEY, CDR2 SMNVEV (reference sequence). The CDR3 sequence is 13 residues long.

The chain carries TRBV19 and TRBJ1-2; no firm D call. There are 14 residues in the CDR3. V was shortened by 7 bases and J by 3 bases, with 15 bases between the two germline ends. CDR1 LNHDA and CDR2 SQIVND come from the germline V gene (reference sequence). DNA of the CDR3: TGTGCCAGTAAAGTCGGGCCCGGAGACTATGGCTACACCTTC. Translation gives CASKVGPGDYGYTF.

The chain carries TRBV27 and TRBJ1-1; D gene ambiguous. CDR3 length: 13 amino acids. V lost 5 bases, J lost 3 bases, and 10 bases lay in between. Germline CDR1 reads MNHEY; CDR2 reads SMNVEV (reference sequence). The CDR3 spells CASSHTWDTEAFF. The CDR3, as DNA: TGTGCCAGCAGTCACACCTGGGACACTGAAGCTTTCTTT.

This chain links TRBV10-3 with TRBJ2-3; D may be TRBD2 (5 bases). V lost 4 bases, J lost 6 bases, and 14 bases lay in between. Germline CDR1 reads ENHRY; CDR2 reads SYGVKD. This CDR3 spans 14 amino acids. CDR3 region: CAISGDGVTDTQYF. The CDR3 DNA follows: TGTGCCATCAGTGGCGACGGGGTCACCGATACGCAGTATTTT.

The chain joins TRBV6-5 to TRBJ2-5; TRBD2 aligns across 14 bases. CDR1 and CDR2 (germline): MNHEY, SVGAGI. CDR3 length: 14 residues. The J segment lost 7 bases and the V segment lost 8 bases, leaving 6 bases of the junction unmatched. Written as DNA, the CDR3 is TGTGCCAGCTCGGGACTAGCGGGGGTAGGGACCCAGTACTTC. This codes for CASSGLAGVGTQYF.

J is TRBJ1-1 and V is TRBV13; the D gene is possibly TRBD1 (6 bases). Germline CDR1 and CDR2: PRHDT and FYEKMQ (reference sequence). Trimming pared 1 base from V and 0 bases from J, leaving 9 bases between. CDR3 size: 15 residues. For the CDR3, the DNA is TGTGCCAGCAGCTTAGATCAGGGGATGAACACTGAAGCTTTCTTT. Protein product: CASSLDQGMNTEAFF.

This rearrangement joins TRBV19 to TRBJ1-4; the match to TRBD1 covers 7 bases. Germline V CDR1 and CDR2: LNHDA, SQIVND (reference sequence). CDR3 length: 14 amino acids. V gave up 4 bases and J gave up 15 bases; unmatched junction bases: 14. This CDR3 reads CASSSQQGSKVVFF. The CDR3, as DNA: TGTGCCAGTAGTAGTCAACAGGGGTCTAAGGTTGTGTTTTTT.

V usage is TRBV7-2 and J usage is TRBJ2-7, with D perhaps TRBD1 (6 bases). V was shortened by 4 bases and J by 6 bases, with 16 bases between the two germline ends. From germline, CDR1 is SGHTA and CDR2 FQGNSA. The CDR3 length is 14 residues. CDR3 bases: TGTGCCAGCAGCTATATTTCGAGGGGGAGCGAGCAGTACTTC. This sequence encodes CASSYISRGSEQYF. Based on the CDR3 plus reference TRBV7-2 and TRBJ2-7, the full variable domain is GAGVSQSPSNKVTEKGKDVELRCDPISGHTALYWYRQSLGQGLEFLIYFQGNSAPDKSGLPSDRFSAERTGGSVSTLTIQRTQQEDSAVYLCASSYISRGSEQYFGPGTRLTVT.

The chain links TRBV20-1 to TRBJ2-7, with a tentative D call TRBD2 (6 bases). V lost 6 bases and J 8 bases, leaving 14 bases between the germline ends. Germline values: CDR1 DFQATT, CDR2 SNEGSKA (reference sequence). The CDR3 covers 11 residues. Here the CDR3 DNA reads TGCAGTGCGCGGTTTGCGGGACAGCAGTACTTC. Its protein is CSARFAGQQYF.

CDR3 sequence: CASSQEGGVLGGNQPQHF. The CDR3 DNA follows: TGCGCCAGCAGCCAAGAAGGGGGGGTTTTGGGCGGGAATCAGCCCCAGCATTTT. This chain uses TRBV4-1 with TRBJ1-5, with D tentatively TRBD1 (6 bases). Germline-derived CDR1 and CDR2 are MGHRA and YSYEKL. This CDR3 contains 18 residues. The V end lost 0 bases, the J end lost 4 bases, and 19 bases lay between the germline ends.

The rearrangement joins TRBV30 to TRBJ1-1; the D is unclear. CDR1 and CDR2 (germline): GTSNPN, SVGIG (reference sequence). This CDR3 spans 13 amino acids. V was shortened by 4 bases and J by 3 bases, with 12 bases between the two germline ends. CDR3 coding DNA: TGTGCCTGGACGCGGGAGTTGGACACTGAAGCTTTCTTT. Protein product: CAWTRELDTEAFF.

The chain employs TRBV7-2 and TRBJ2-1, with a weak D call TRBD2 (5 bases). The CDR3 runs to 15 residues. Between the trimmed V and J ends, which lost 5 bases and 2 bases, there was a span of 13 bases. Germline-derived CDR1 and CDR2 are SGHTA and FQGNSA. The DNA for the CDR3 is TGTGCCAGCAGCCCAGACCCGGGGACCTACAATGAGCAGTTCTTC. Its translation is CASSPDPGTYNEQFF.

The chain combines TRBV27 with TRBJ2-7; 7 nucleotides agree with TRBD2. This CDR3 comprises 13 residues. Looked up from germline, CDR1 is MNHEY and CDR2 is SMNVEV (reference sequence). V dropped 6 bases and J dropped 3; count of bases not matched to a gene: 5. DNA for the CDR3: TGTGCCAGCAGGACAGCGGGATTCTACGAGCAGTACTTC. This gives the protein CASRTAGFYEQYF.

The rearrangement links TRBV18 to TRBJ2-5; weak D call: TRBD1 (5 bases). Per germline, CDR1 KGHSH and CDR2 LQKENI. The germline V and J ends were trimmed by 2 bases and 2 bases, with 18 bases remaining between them. The CDR3 covers 17 residues. CDR3 DNA sequence: TGTGCCAGCTCACCATTATTGCTGACAGACCTACAAGAGACCCAGTACTTC. It is translated as CASSPLLLTDLQETQYF.

This rearrangement joins TRBV16 to TRBJ1-2, with D unclear. Trimming shortened V by 4 bases and J by 6 bases, and 9 bases separated the two germline ends. CDR1 is KGHSY and CDR2 is FQNENV in the germline V gene. This CDR3 comprises 12 residues. CDR3: CASSLSADGYTF. CDR3 DNA: TGTGCCAGCAGCCTATCAGCGGATGGCTACACCTTC.

The count of this clone is one. The chain joins TRBV4-1 to TRBJ2-7; a possible D gene is TRBD1 (6 bases). This CDR3 comprises 18 residues. Germline V gene data show CDR1 as MGHRA and CDR2 as YSYEKL. V was trimmed by 2 bases and J by 4 bases, leaving 24 bases between them. The CDR3: CASSQLDSTGPKRYEQYF. The CDR3, as DNA: TGCGCCAGCAGCCAACTAGACTCGACAGGCCCGAAAAGATACGAGCAGTACTTC.